This T cell receptor beta chain came from a study of persistence of HIV-infected CD4 T cells (dated by TCRdb to about 2020). General notes on the study: The median time the participants had spent on suppressive ART was over 7 years. Proviral sequencing was used to assess clonality among infected cells, whereas TCRbeta sequencing gauged the clonality of all cells within each sorted population. Peripheral blood samples of up to 180 mL were taken at multiple time points, with the exception of a couple of participants who underwent leukapheresis at a single time point. Cross-participant TCR cluster analysis included under ten participants for CMV and 6 or 7 participants for Gag. The study isolated CMV- and HIV-1 Gag-responding CD4+ T cells from ART-treated individuals to examine antigen-driven clonal expansion of HIV-1-infected cells.

This clone was recorded a few times. This clone's antigen is unknown. No base qualities exist here, and no much larger clone lies one base off it. What the treatment or condition label conveys for this sample: suppressive antiretroviral therapy. A pool of overlapping HIV-1 Gag 15-mer peptides, at 0.75 to 1 ug per peptide per mL, was used to stimulate the cells. Responding CD4+ T cells were sorted on the basis of upregulation of both CD40 ligand and CD69. Participants were HIV-1-infected adults who started suppressive ART during chronic infection. For at least 4 years, participants had undetectable plasma HIV-1 RNA, below 50 copies/mL. To be included, a participant needed positive CMV serology and a CD4+ T cell count above 400 cells/uL. Before stimulation, PBMCs were isolated using density centrifugation and depleted of CD8+ T cells. Stimulation of CD8-depleted PBMCs was carried out for about 20 hours with anti-CD28/CD49d costimulation, CD40-blocking antibody and enfuvirtide, to prevent new infections. Cells were sorted on a Beckman Coulter MoFlo Legacy or XDP sorter, with propidium iodide excluding dead cells. Genomic DNA was extracted with the QIAamp DNA Mini Kit for samples above one million cells, otherwise with the Quick-DNA Microprep Kit.

What the work shows at the level of the full study, not this receptor alone: Within the same sorted populations, how oligoclonal the TCRs were correlated with how oligoclonal the proviruses were. TCRbeta richness in CMV- and Gag-responding cells was significantly lower than in anti-CD3/anti-CD28-responding cells; CMV-responding cells had higher oligoclonality than CD3/CD28-stimulated and Gag-responding cells. Only a small number of individuals took part in the study, and only a limited range of antigens was tested. Degenerate expanded CDR3beta sequences were enriched in antigen-responding cells, suggesting convergent selection of CD4+ responses to CMV and Gag. Bulk TCR analyses could not be limited to the rare CMV-responding cells that actually contained HIV-1 proviruses.

V gives up 0 bases and J gives up 2 bases, and the segment between their germline ends measures 14 bases. From the cysteine through the phenylalanine, the CDR3 covers 16 amino acids. The retained sequence is limited to the CDR3, 48 bases, with the frame set at the first base. For CDR1 and CDR2, the germline V gene lists MNHEY and SVGAGI. The immunoSEQ hsTCRB assay version 4, run in survey mode, was used to sequence TCRbeta repertoires from genomic DNA. Genomic DNA was diluted to 7.5 to 10 ng/uL, and up to 1 ug per sample was used for TCRbeta sequencing. The original methods were these. TCRbeta data were analyzed in ImmunoSeq Analyzer 3.0, with diversity computed on productive nucleotide rearrangements. The improved Chao index was used to estimate lower-bound TCR diversity, and the Gini coefficient was used to estimate clonality using the Immunarch R package. When different nucleotide rearrangements encoded the same CDR3beta amino acid sequence, each rearrangement was treated as a distinct clonotype. Differential abundance analysis found TCRbeta sequences that were significantly enriched in antigen-responding cells compared with anti-CD3/anti-CD28-activated cells. Using predicted peptide-MHC specificity as the basis, GLIPH2 grouped TCRs into clusters, both for each participant individually and for the merged data sets that combined participants. In its TCRdb copy, this immuneACCESS table keeps in-frame sequences only and misses some clones. Where compared with another copy, unresolved V genes explain less than half of these, and the others have no known cause. Clone size and V and J calls were adopted from that table, with D and trimming inferred from the DNA. The sample data list some 30,000 clones, and 60% to 75% of these were observed just once. Clones ranked in the top ten supply 1.4% of the sample.

This receptor chain uses TRBV6-5 and TRBJ2-7, with the identity of the D gene unclear. The material was CD4+ T cells sorted from PBMCs after approximately 18-hour stimulation, obtained from a patient who received antiretroviral therapy. The cell subset or site label corresponds to: CD40L+CD69+ CD4 T cells responding to HIV-1 Gag peptides. This clonotype originated in an adult man with HIV who was CMV-seropositive. The DNA sequence is given as TGTGCCAGCAGTTACTCCCTGAACGGGCCTGCCTACGAGCAGTACTTC. Translated, this is CASSYSLNGPAYEQYF.